Described below is a single T cell receptor beta chain sequence and its context. The antigen is not known. This sample is part of a study of OX40 agonist ivuxolimab in advanced cancers. Study-level background: Hepatocellular carcinoma, melanoma, renal cell or head and neck cancer affected the dose-escalation patients.

Sequencing was performed with immunoSEQ multiplex PCR; in TCRdb, only in-frame clones are kept and a portion is missing. The repertoire holds some 70,000 clones, with 70% to 90% as singletons. Autoimmune disease history or systemic immunosuppression barred patients. Whole-study results and caveats: Among the lowest peripheral clonal expansion occurred in 0.1-3.0 mg/kg partial responders.

This sequence originates from an adult with an advanced solid tumor such as melanoma, head and neck, liver or kidney cancer. Sample: CD4+ or CD8+ T cells sorted from blood, taken in a trial of the OX40 agonist ivuxolimab.

For the CDR3, the DNA is TGTGCCAGCTCACCCCGGGGGGCTAGTGAAAAACTGTTTTTT. Protein sequence: CASSPRGASEKLFF. The chain recombines TRBV18 with TRBJ1-4; a possible D gene is TRBD1 (6 bases). The CDR3 is made up of 14 amino acids. V was cut by 3 bases and J by 7 bases, with 12 bases left in between. Germline assignment: CDR1 KGHSH and CDR2 LQKENI.